The next 16 T cell receptor beta chains were all read from a single sample in a study of CD8+CD57+ T cells in acquired aplastic anemia. Patients picked for sequencing had shown CD8+CD57+ cell expansion detected by flow cytometry. The TCR beta profiling, which covered VDJ combination and CDR3 sequence, was carried out using genomic DNA as the template. MiXCR was run by TCRdb on the reads, yielding one entry per CDR3 protein. The top ten hold under 2% of the sample, which has 180,000 or so distinct CDR3 sequences, 48% seen once. The sequencing input was sorted CD4+, CD8+, or CD8+CD57+ T cells (not recorded which) from PBMCs. The receptor set was obtained from a human donor with aplastic anemia.

In regard to this clonotype: This CDR3 is missing its conserved last phenylalanine or tryptophan, likely due to a read error. CDR3 amino acids: CSAGESTVNQPQHC. The CDR3 bases are TGCAGTGCTGGAGAATCGACAGTTAATCAGCCCCAGCATTGT. This sequence joins TRBV20-1 and TRBJ1-5; TRBD1 is a possible D gene (5 bases). The V gene's germline CDR1 is DFQATT and CDR2 SNEGSKA (reference sequence). This CDR3 has 14 amino acids.

Many counts were recorded for this clonotype. CDR3 nucleotide sequence: TGTGCCAGCACCGTGGGAGGGTCGGGCTACGAGCAGTACTTC. This sequence encodes CASTVGGSGYEQYF. This chain joins TRBV28 and TRBJ2-7; TRBD2 aligns across 7 bases. J lost 3 bases, V lost 7 bases, and 9 bases had no gene match. The CDR3 contains 14 residues. Germline loops: CDR1 MDHEN, CDR2 SYDVKM.

Concerning this clonotype itself: Since a much larger clone is just one base distant, this may be a read error. In this CDR3 the conserved last residue, phenylalanine or tryptophan, is missing, so a read error is likely. The rearrangement links TRBV19 to TRBJ2-5; D unclear. The germline V gene has CDR1 LNHDA and CDR2 SQIVND (reference sequence). Trimming cost V 9 bases and J 4 bases, with 12 bases left between them. The CDR3 is 12 residues long. Written as DNA, the CDR3 is TGTGCCAGCAGCCCATACCTAGAGACCCAGTACCTC. Translating it yields CASSPYLETQYL.

The chain couples TRBV24-1 to TRBJ2-7; the D gene is possibly TRBD1 (5 bases). The CDR3 has 14 amino acids. The germline V and J ends were trimmed by 12 bases and 5 bases, with 22 bases remaining between them. Germline V gene sequence: CDR1 KGHDR, CDR2 SFDVKD. CDR3 in amino acids: CACRPRTSAHEQYF. Written as DNA, the CDR3 is TGTGCCTGCAGACCCCGGACAAGCGCCCACGAGCAGTACTTC.

V is TRBV12-3 or TRBV12-4 and J is TRBJ1-6, with D possibly TRBD1 on 5 matching bases. This CDR3 comprises 10 residues. Trimming removed 8 bases at V and 14 bases at J, with 10 bases between. The CDR3 is CASGTQALHF. The CDR3, as DNA: TGTGCCAGCGGGACCCAGGCCCTCCACTTT.

The V call is TRBV2, the J call TRBJ1-4, with 7 bases fitting TRBD1. From germline, CDR1 is SNHLY and CDR2 FYNNEI. The J segment lost 8 bases and the V segment lost 3 bases, leaving 9 bases of the junction unmatched. The CDR3 totals 15 residues. DNA of the CDR3: TGTGCCAGCAGTGAGAAAGAGACAGGGAACGAAAAACTGTTTTTT. Its translation: CASSEKETGNEKLFF.

This chain joins TRBV20-1 and TRBJ1-1, with 8 bases aligning to TRBD1. This CDR3 region has 15 residues. Unmatched junction bases numbered 9, after V lost 5 bases and J lost 1 base. Germline values: CDR1 DFQATT, CDR2 SNEGSKA (reference sequence). Here the CDR3 DNA reads TGCAGTGCTGGGGGCGGGGACAGGACGAACACTGAAGCTTTCTTT. Translating gives CSAGGGDRTNTEAFF.

This clonotype was detected only once. The rearrangement joins TRBV2 to TRBJ2-7, with D possibly called TRBD1 or TRBD2 (5 bases each). From germline, CDR1 is SNHLY and CDR2 FYNNEI. The V and J ends lost 7 bases and 5 bases respectively, with 9 bases between them. The CDR3 is made up of 11 amino acids. CDR3 loop: CASNLGDEQYF. CDR3 DNA sequence: TGTGCCAGCAACTTGGGGGACGAGCAGTACTTC.

There are many counts of this clonotype. J is TRBJ1-5 and V is TRBV7-9; TRBD1 might be the D (5 bases). The germline V gene has CDR1 SEHNR and CDR2 FQNEAQ (reference sequence). Trimming shortened V by 4 bases and J by 4 bases, and 8 bases separated the two germline ends. CDR3 length equals 13 residues. The CDR3 DNA reads as TGTGCCAGCAGCTCATCAGGGAATCAGCCCCAGCATTTT. Protein: CASSSSGNQPQHF.

This clonotype appeared a single time. The V gene is TRBV15, the J gene TRBJ2-3; no reliable D call. Looked up from germline, CDR1 is LNHNV and CDR2 is YYDKDF (reference sequence). The CDR3 has 15 residues. Between the trimmed V and J ends, which lost 1 base and 0 bases, there was a span of 8 bases. The CDR3 DNA is TGTGCCACCAGCAGAGGGGGAATCAGCACAGATACGCAGTATTTT. Translation gives CATSRGGISTDTQYF.

Only a few counts were recorded for this clonotype. The chain combines TRBV10-3 with TRBJ2-1, with D hard to call. V lost 4 bases to trimming and J lost 9 bases, with 7 bases between them. There are 11 residues in the CDR3. Germline assignment: CDR1 ENHRY and CDR2 SYGVKD. CDR3 nucleotide sequence: TGTGCCATCAGTGGCGTGCGTGAGCAGTTCTTC. Translation gives CAISGVREQFF.

About this clonotype: No conserved phenylalanine or tryptophan is present at the end of the CDR3, so a read error is the likely explanation. V gene TRBV10-3 combines with J gene TRBJ2-7; unclear D gene. Germline-derived CDR1 and CDR2 are ENHRY and SYGVKD. CDR3 length: 15 amino acids. In DNA, the CDR3 is TGTGCCATCAGTGAGTCAATTCGGACCGCCTACGGGCAGTACCTC. Encoded protein: CAISESIRTAYGQYL.

There are many counts of this clonotype. J is TRBJ2-7 and V is TRBV7-6; tentative D call: TRBD1 (7 bases). Germline V CDR1 and CDR2: SGHVS, FNYEAQ. Between the trimmed V and J ends, which lost 4 bases and 0 bases, there was a span of 16 bases. CDR3 size: 16 residues. CDR3 sequence reads: CASSWGGQASSYEQYF. The CDR3 nucleotides read TGTGCCAGCAGCTGGGGAGGACAGGCTAGCTCCTACGAGCAGTACTTC.

The V gene is TRBV11-1, the J gene TRBJ2-1; 7 bases match TRBD1. Germline assignment: CDR1 SGHAT and CDR2 FQDESV (reference sequence). There are 14 residues in the CDR3. After removal of 5 bases from V and 7 bases from J, the junction contained 8 bases not matched to a gene. CDR3 sequence: CASSTRTGRNEQFF. As DNA, the CDR3 is TGTGCCAGCAGCACCCGGACAGGAAGGAATGAGCAGTTCTTC.

This clonotype came up many times. The chain uses TRBV7-9 and TRBJ2-1; tentative D call: TRBD1 (6 bases). Trimming left V 5 bases short and J 7 bases short, with 24 bases between. Germline lookup yields CDR1 SEHNR and CDR2 FQNEAQ (reference sequence). The CDR3 length is 17 residues. The CDR3 DNA reads as TGTGCCAGCAGCGAACACCCCGACAGGTTGGCATGGAATGAGCAGTTCTTC. Translated: CASSEHPDRLAWNEQFF.

This clonotype was detected ten times or more. This chain connects TRBV6-2 or TRBV6-3 to TRBJ2-5, with TRBD2 matching over 10 bases. With V trimmed by 0 bases and J by 0 bases, 10 bases remained unmatched. Germline-derived CDR1 and CDR2 are MNHEY and SVGEGT. This CDR3 spans 19 amino acids. CDR3 nucleotides: TGTGCCAGCAGTTACTCGATGCCTAGCGGGAGATATAACCAAGAGACCCAGTACTTC. The encoded protein is CASSYSMPSGRYNQETQYF.